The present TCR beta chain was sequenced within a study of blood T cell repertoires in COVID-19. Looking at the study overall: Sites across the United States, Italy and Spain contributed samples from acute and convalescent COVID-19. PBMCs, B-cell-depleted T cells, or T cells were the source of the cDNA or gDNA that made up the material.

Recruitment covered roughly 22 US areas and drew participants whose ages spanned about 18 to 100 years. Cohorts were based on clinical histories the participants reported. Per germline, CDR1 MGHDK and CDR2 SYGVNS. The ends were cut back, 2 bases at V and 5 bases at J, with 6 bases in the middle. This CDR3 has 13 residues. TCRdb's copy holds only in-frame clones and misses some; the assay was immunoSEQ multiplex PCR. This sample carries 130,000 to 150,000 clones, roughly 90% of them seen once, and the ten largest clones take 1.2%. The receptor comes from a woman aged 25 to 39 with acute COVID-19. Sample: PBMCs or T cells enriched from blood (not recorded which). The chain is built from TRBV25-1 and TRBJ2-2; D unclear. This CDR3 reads CASSEQTTGELFF. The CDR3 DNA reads TGTGCCAGCAGTGAACAGACAACCGGGGAGCTGTTTTTT.